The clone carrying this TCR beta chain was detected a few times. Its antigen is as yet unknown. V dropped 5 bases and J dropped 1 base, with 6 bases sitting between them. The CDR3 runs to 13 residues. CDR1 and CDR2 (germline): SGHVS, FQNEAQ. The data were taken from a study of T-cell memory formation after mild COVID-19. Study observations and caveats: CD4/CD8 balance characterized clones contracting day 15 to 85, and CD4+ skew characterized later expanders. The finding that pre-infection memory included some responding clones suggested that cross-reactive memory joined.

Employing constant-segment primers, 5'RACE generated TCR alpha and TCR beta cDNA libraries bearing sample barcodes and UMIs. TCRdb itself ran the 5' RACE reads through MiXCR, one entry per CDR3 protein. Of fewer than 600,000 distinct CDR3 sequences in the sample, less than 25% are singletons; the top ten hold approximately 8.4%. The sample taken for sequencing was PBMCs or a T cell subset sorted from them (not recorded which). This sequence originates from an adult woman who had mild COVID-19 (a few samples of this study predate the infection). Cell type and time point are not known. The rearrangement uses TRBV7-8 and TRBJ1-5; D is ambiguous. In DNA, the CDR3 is TGTGCCAGCAGCCGACAAAGCAATCAGCCCCAGCATTTT. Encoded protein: CASSRQSNQPQHF.